The 12 T cell receptor beta chains reported below all come from one sample, sequenced in a study of T cell responses to AZD1222 COVID-19 vaccine. TCRdb's table, derived via immunoSEQ multiplex PCR, lists solely in-frame clones and lacks some. The data show approximately 110,000 clones, with about nine tenths seen just once and about 1.2% held by the top ten. The source material was peripheral blood, sampled on day 0 of AZD1222 vaccination. Receptors originate from an adult in good health.

The chain has TRBV15 and TRBJ1-1, with D unclear. V lost 9 bases and J lost 6, with 14 bases in between. The V gene's germline CDR1 is LNHNV and CDR2 YYDKDF (reference sequence). This CDR3 has 12 amino acids. Written as DNA, the CDR3 is TGTGCCACAAAGGACGACTCAGCTGAAGCTTTCTTT. The encoded protein is CATKDDSAEAFF.

V usage is TRBV2 and J usage is TRBJ1-6; D is possibly TRBD1 (5 bases). Between the trimmed V and J ends, which lost 5 bases and 0 bases, there was a span of 20 bases. Germline CDR1 reads SNHLY; CDR2 reads FYNNEI. The length of the CDR3 is 19 residues. The CDR3 DNA reads as TGTGCCAGCAGTTCTGAAAGAGAGGGGCTTAGCTCCTATAATTCACCCCTCCACTTT. Protein sequence: CASSSEREGLSSYNSPLHF. The variable domain in full, completed from reference TRBV2 and TRBJ1-6, reads EPEVTQTPSHQVTQMGQEVILRCVPISNHLYFYWYRQILGQKVEFLVSFYNNEISEKSEIFDDQFSVERPDGSNFTLKIRSTKLEDSAMYFCASSSEREGLSSYNSPLHFGNGTRLTVT.

CDR3 in DNA: TGTGCCAGCAGCTACCAGCGGGGGGGTTACAATGAGCAGTTCTTC. It is translated as CASSYQRGGYNEQFF. This chain uses TRBV7-9 with TRBJ2-1, with 10 positions matching TRBD2. Germline-derived CDR1 and CDR2 are SEHNR and FQNEAQ (reference sequence). V lost 4 bases, J lost 4 bases, and 4 bases stayed unmatched. This CDR3 region has 15 residues.

The chain joins TRBV6-2 or TRBV6-3 to TRBJ1-1, with 7 bases fitting TRBD1. The CDR3 is 13 amino acids. Per germline, CDR1 MNHEY and CDR2 SVGEGT. Trimming at V came to 5 bases and at J to 13 bases, leaving 13 bases not matched to a gene. The CDR3 coding sequence is TGTGCCAGCAGTCGGGACAGAGAAAGTCCAGTTTTCTTT. Its protein is CASSRDRESPVFF.

In this sample, this clone turned up once. The V gene is TRBV19, the J gene TRBJ1-4, with unresolved D. The CDR3 spans 11 residues. CDR1 and CDR2 from the germline V gene are LNHDA and SQIVND (reference sequence). Trimming took 3 bases from V and 14 from J, leaving 10 bases between them. The CDR3 spells CASSIGVILFF. In nucleotides, the CDR3 is TGTGCCAGTAGTATCGGCGTGATCCTGTTTTTT.

This clone was recorded once. The chain has TRBV3-1 (or the pseudogene TRBV3-2) and TRBJ2-3; 8 nucleotides line up with TRBD2. CDR3 length: 15 amino acids. With 2 bases clipped from V and 0 bases from J, the junction kept 1 base outside the gene matches. CDR1 is LGHDT and CDR2 is YNNKEL in the germline V gene (reference sequence). The CDR3 sequence: CASSQIAGSTDTQYF. The CDR3 nucleotides are TGTGCCAGCAGCCAAATAGCGGGGAGCACAGATACGCAGTATTTT.

This clone appeared a single time. The chain employs TRBV10-3 and TRBJ1-6, with a weak D call TRBD1 (5 bases). Germline V gene data show CDR1 as ENHRY and CDR2 as SYGVKD. V dropped 5 bases and J dropped 9 bases, with 20 bases sitting between them. The CDR3 loop spans 16 amino acids. As DNA, the CDR3 is TGTGCCATCAGTCCCTCCGGGACTGGGAGTGGTTCACCCCTCCACTTT. It yields the protein CAISPSGTGSGSPLHF.

The V call is TRBV12-3 or TRBV12-4, the J call TRBJ1-5; no clear D gene. The CDR3 spans 13 residues. The V gene lost 3 bases and the J gene lost 8 bases, with 11 bases spanning the gap. Here the CDR3 DNA reads TGTGCCAGCAGTTTTTCCGGGCGAGAGCCCCAGCATTTT. It codes for CASSFSGREPQHF.

In regard to this clone: The sample carries other DNA sequences with the same CDR3. The J gene is TRBJ1-1, the V gene TRBV29-1, with D uncertain. V gave up 7 bases and J gave up 1 base, with 4 bases separating them. CDR3 size: 10 residues. CDR1 is SQVTM and CDR2 is ANQGSEA in the germline V gene. In DNA form, the CDR3 reads TGCAGCGCTCGGAACACTGAAGCTTTCTTT. The encoded protein is CSARNTEAFF.

The V and J genes are TRBV6-5 and TRBJ2-7, with D maybe TRBD2 (5 bases). Trimming shortened V by 6 bases and J by 6 bases, and 9 bases separated the two germline ends. The CDR3 sequence is 11 residues long. Germline CDR1 MNHEY, CDR2 SVGAGI. CDR3 protein: CASRVRGEQYF. The CDR3 coding sequence is TGTGCCAGCAGAGTCCGGGGCGAGCAGTACTTC.

The CDR3 sequence: CASSEEAGRNSPLHF. The DNA for the CDR3 is TGTGCCAGCAGCGAAGAGGCGGGGCGGAATTCACCCCTCCACTTT. The chain couples TRBV7-9 to TRBJ1-6, with D possibly being TRBD1 (5 bases). V gave up 5 bases and J gave up 7 bases, with 15 bases separating them. The germline gives CDR1 SEHNR, CDR2 FQNEAQ (reference sequence). CDR3 size: 15 residues.

The chain uses TRBV11-2 and TRBJ2-1; tentative D call: TRBD1 (5 bases). Trimming pared 5 bases from V and 0 bases from J, leaving 23 bases between. The CDR3 totals 19 residues. Germline CDR1 SGHAT, CDR2 FQNNGV. CDR3 residues: CASSPRLGALSSSYNEQFF. CDR3 coding DNA: TGTGCCAGCAGCCCCCGGTTAGGGGCCCTTTCAAGCTCCTACAATGAGCAGTTCTTC.